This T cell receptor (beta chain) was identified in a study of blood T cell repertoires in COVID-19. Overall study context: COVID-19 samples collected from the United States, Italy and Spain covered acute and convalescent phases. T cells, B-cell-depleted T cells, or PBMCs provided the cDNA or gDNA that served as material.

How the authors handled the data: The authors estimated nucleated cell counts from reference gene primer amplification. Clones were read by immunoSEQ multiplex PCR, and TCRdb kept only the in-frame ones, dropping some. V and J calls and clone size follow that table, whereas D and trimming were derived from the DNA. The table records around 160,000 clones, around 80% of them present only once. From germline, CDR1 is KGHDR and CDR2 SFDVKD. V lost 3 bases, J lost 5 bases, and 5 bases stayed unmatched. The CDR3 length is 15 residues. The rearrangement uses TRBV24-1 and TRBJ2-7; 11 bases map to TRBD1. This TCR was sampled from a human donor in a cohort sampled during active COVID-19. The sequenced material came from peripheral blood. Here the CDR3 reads CATSDGGQGGDEQYF. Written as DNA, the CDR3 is TGTGCCACCAGTGATGGGGGACAGGGGGGCGACGAGCAGTACTTC.